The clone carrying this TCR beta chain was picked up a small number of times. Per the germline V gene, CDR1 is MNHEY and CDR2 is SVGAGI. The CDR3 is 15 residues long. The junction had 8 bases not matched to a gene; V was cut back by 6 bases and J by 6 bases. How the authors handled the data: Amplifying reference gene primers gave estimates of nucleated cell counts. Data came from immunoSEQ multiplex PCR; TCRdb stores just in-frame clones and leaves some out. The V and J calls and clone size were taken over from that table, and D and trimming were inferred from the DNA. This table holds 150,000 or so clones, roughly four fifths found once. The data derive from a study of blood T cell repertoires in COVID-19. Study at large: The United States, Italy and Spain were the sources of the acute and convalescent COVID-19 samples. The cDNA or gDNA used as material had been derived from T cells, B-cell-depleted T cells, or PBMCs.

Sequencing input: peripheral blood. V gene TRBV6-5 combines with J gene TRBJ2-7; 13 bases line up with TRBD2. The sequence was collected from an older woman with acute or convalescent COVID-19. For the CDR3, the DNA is TGTGCCAGCAGATCCGGACTAGCGGGGGATTTCGAGCAGTACTTC. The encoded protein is CASRSGLAGDFEQYF.